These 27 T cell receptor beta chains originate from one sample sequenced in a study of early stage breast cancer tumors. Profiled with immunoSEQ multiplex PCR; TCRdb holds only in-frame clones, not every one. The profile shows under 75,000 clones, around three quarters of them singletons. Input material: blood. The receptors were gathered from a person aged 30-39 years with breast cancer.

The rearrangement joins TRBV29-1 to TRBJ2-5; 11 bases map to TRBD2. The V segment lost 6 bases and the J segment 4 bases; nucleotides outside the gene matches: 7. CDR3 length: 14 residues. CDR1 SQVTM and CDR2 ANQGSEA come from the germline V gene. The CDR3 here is CSVQTSGRAETQYF. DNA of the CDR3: TGCAGCGTCCAAACTAGCGGGAGAGCAGAGACCCAGTACTTC.

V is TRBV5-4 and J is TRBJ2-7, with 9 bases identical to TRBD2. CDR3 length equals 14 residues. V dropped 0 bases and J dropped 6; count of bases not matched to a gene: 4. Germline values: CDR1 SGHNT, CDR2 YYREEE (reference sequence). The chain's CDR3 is CASSLVLAGTEQYF. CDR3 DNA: TGTGCCAGCAGCTTGGTGCTAGCGGGAACCGAGCAGTACTTC.

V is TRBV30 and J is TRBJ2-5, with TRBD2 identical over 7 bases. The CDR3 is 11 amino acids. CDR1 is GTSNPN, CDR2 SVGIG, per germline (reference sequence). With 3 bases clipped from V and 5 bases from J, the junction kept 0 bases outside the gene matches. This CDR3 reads CAWRGGETQYF. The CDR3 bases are TGTGCCTGGAGGGGGGGGGAGACCCAGTACTTC.

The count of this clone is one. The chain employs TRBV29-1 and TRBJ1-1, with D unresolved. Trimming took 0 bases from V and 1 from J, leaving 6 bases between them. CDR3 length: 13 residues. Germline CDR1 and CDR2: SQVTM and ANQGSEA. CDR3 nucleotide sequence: TGCAGCGTTGAAGATGGTGGGAACACTGAAGCTTTCTTT. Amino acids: CSVEDGGNTEAFF.

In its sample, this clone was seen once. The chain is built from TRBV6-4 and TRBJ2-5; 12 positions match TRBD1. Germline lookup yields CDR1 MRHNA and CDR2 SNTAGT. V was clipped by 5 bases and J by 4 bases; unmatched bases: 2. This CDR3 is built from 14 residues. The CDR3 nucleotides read TGTGCCAGCAGTCCGGGACAGGGGGCAGAGACCCAGTACTTC. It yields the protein CASSPGQGAETQYF.

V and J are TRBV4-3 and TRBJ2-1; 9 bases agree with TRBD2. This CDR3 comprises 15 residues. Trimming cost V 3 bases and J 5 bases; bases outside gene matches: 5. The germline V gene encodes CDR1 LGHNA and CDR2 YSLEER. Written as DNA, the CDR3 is TGCGCCAGCAGCCACTTAGCGGGAGCCAACAATGAGCAGTTCTTC. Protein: CASSHLAGANNEQFF.

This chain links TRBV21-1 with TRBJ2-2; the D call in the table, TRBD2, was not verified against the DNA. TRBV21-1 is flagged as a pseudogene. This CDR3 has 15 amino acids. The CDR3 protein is CASRSCGCGTGELFF. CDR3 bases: TGTGCCAGCCGTTCATGTGGATGCGGCACCGGGGAGCTGTTTTTT.

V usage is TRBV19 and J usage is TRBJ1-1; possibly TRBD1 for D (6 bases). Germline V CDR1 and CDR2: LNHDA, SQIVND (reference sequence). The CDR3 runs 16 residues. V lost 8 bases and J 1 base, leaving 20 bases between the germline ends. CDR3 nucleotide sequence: TGTGCCAGTGATTCGGGATCAGGGGCTGGGAACACTGAAGCTTTCTTT. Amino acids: CASDSGSGAGNTEAFF.

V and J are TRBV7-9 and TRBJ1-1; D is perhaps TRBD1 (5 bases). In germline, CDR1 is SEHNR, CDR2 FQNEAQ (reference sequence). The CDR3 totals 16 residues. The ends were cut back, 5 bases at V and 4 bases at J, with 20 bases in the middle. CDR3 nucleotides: TGTGCCAGCAGCCATTGCTGTGGGACCTGGGGCACTGAAGCTTTCTTT. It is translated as CASSHCCGTWGTEAFF.

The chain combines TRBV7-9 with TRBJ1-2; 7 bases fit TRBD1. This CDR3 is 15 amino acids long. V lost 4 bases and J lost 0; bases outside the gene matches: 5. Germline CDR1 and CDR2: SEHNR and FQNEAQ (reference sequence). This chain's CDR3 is CASSYRDRANYGYTF. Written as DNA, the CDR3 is TGTGCCAGCAGCTACCGGGACAGAGCTAACTATGGCTACACCTTC. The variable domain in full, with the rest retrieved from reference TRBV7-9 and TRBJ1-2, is DTGVSQNPRHKITKRGQNVTFRCDPISEHNRLYWYRQTLGQGPEFLTYFQNEAQLEKSRLLSDRFSAERPKGSFSTLEIQRTEQGDSAMYLCASSYRDRANYGYTFGSGTRLTVV.

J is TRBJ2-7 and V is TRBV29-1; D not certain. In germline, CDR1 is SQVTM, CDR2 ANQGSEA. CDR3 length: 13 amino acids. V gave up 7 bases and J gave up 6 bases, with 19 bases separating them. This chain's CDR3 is CSATTPSFGEQYF. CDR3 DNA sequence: TGCAGCGCGACCACTCCATCCTTTGGCGAGCAGTACTTC.

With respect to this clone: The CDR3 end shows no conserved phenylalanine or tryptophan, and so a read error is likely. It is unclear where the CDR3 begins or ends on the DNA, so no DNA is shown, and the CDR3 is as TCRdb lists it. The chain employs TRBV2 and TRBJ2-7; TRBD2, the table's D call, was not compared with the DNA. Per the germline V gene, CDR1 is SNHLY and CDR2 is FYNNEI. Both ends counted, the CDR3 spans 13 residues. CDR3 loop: CASRSRPGLAGGI.

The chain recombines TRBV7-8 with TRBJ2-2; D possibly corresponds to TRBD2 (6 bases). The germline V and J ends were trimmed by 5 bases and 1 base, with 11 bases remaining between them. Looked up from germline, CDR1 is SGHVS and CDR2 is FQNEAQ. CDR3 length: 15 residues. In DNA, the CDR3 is TGTGCCAGCAGCCTACTTAGCGGGAACACCGGGGAGCTGTTTTTT. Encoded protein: CASSLLSGNTGELFF.

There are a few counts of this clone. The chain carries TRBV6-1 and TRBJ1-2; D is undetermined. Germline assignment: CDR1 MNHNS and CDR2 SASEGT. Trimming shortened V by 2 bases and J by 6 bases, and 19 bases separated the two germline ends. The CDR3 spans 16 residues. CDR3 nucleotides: TGTGCCAGCAGTGAAAGATGGCTCAACACGATGGATGGCTACACCTTC. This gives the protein CASSERWLNTMDGYTF.

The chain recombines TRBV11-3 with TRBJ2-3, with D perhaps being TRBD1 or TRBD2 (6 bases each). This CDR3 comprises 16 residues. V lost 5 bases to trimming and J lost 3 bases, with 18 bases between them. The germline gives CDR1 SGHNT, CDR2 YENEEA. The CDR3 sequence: CASSQGRGSRTDTQYF. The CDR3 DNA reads TGTGCCAGCAGCCAGGGGCGGGGAAGCCGAACAGATACGCAGTATTTT.

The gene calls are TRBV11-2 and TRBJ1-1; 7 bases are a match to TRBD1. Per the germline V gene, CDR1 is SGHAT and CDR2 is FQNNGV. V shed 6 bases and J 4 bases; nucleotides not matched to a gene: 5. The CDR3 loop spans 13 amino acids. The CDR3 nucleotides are TGTGCCAGCAGGGTCGCAGGGGGCACTGAAGCTTTCTTT. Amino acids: CASRVAGGTEAFF.

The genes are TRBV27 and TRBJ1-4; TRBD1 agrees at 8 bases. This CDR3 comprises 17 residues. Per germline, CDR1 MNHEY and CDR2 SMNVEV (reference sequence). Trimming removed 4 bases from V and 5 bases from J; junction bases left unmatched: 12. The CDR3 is CASSSFSPGQANEKLFF. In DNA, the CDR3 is TGTGCCAGCAGTTCATTCTCACCGGGACAGGCAAATGAAAAACTGTTTTTT.

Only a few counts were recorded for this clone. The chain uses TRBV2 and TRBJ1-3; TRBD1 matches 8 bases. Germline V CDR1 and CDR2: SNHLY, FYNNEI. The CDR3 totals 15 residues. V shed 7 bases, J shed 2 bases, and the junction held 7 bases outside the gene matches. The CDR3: CASTLDRVAGNTIYF. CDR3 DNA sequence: TGTGCCAGCACCTTGGACAGGGTAGCTGGAAACACCATATATTTT.

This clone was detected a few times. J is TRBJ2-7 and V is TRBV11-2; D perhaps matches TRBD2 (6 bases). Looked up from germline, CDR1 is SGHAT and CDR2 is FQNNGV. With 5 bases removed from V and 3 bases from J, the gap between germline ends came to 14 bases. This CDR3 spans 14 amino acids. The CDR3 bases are TGTGCCAGCAGCCCTCTAGCGCTAGACTACGAGCAGTACTTC. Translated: CASSPLALDYEQYF.

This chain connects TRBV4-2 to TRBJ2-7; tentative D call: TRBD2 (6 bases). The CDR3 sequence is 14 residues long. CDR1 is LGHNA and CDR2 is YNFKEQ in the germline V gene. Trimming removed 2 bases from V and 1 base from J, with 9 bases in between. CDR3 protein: CASSQLGLSYEQYF. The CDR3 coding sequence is TGTGCCAGCAGCCAACTGGGACTGTCCTACGAGCAGTACTTC.

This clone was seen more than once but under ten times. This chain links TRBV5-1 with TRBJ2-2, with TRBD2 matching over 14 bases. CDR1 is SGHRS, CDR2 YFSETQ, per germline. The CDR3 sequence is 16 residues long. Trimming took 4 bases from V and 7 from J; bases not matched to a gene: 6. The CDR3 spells CASSPGLAGVGGELFF. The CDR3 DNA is TGCGCCAGCAGCCCGGGACTAGCGGGAGTGGGCGGGGAGCTGTTTTTT.

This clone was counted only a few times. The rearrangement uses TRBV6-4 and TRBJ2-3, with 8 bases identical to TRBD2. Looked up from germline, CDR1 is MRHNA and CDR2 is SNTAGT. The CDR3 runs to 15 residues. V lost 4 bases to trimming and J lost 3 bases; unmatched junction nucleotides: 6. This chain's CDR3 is CASSALTSETDTQYF. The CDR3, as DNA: TGTGCCAGCAGTGCCTTGACTAGCGAAACAGATACGCAGTATTTT.

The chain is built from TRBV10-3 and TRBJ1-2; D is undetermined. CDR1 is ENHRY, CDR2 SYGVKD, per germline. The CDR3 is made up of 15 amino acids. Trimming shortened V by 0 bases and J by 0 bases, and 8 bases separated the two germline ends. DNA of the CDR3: TGTGCCATCAGTGAGTCGAATAGCCCTAACTATGGCTACACCTTC. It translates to CAISESNSPNYGYTF.

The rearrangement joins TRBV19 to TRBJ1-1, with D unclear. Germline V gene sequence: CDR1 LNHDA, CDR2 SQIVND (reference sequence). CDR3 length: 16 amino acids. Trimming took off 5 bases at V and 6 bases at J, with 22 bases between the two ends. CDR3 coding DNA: TGTGCCAGTAGTTCCCGGGCCTCGGTAAGACACTCTGAAGCTTTCTTT. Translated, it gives CASSSRASVRHSEAFF.

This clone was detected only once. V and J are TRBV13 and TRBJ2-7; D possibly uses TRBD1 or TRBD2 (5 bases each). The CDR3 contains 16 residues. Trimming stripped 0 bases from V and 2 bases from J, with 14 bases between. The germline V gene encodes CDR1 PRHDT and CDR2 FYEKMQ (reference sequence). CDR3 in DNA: TGTGCCAGCAGCTTAGGCCCCGGGGACGTTACCTACGAGCAGTACTTC. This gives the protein CASSLGPGDVTYEQYF.

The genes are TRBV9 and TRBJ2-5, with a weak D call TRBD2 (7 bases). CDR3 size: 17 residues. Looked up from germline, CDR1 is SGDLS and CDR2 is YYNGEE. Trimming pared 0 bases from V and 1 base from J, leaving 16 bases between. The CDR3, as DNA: TGTGCCAGCAGCGTAGGACTAGTGGGGGGGGCCCAAGAGACCCAGTACTTC. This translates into CASSVGLVGGAQETQYF. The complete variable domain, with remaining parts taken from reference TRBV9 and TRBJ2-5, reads DSGVTQTPKHLITATGQRVTLRCSPRSGDLSVYWYQQSLDQGLQFLIQYYNGEERAKGNILERFSAQQFPDLHSELNLSSLELGDSALYFCASSVGLVGGAQETQYFGPGTRLLVL.

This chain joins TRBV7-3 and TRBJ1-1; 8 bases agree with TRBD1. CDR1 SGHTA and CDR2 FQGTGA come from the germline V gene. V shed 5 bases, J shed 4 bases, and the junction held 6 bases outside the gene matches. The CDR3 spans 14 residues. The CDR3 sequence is CASSTGQGGTEAFF. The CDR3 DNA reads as TGTGCCAGCAGCACAGGACAGGGTGGCACTGAAGCTTTCTTT.